A single sample is the source of the 27 T cell receptor beta chains below, sequenced in a study of blood T cell repertoires in COVID-19. TCRdb's table, derived via immunoSEQ multiplex PCR, lists solely in-frame clones and lacks some. The profile shows 150,000 to 200,000 clones, roughly 70% of them singletons. Sequences were obtained from peripheral blood. These receptors were collected from a woman older than 75 with acute or convalescent COVID-19.

The chain employs TRBV19 and TRBJ1-5, with 9 bases matching TRBD1. V was pared by 6 bases and J by 4 bases, with 10 bases of the junction left unmatched. The CDR3 runs 16 residues. Germline V gene data show CDR1 as LNHDA and CDR2 as SQIVND (reference sequence). The CDR3 reads CASRQIDRGMNQPQHF. The CDR3 nucleotides are TGTGCCAGTAGACAAATAGACAGGGGGATGAATCAGCCCCAGCATTTT.

The sample holds one count of this clone. The chain uses TRBV28 and TRBJ1-4; 9 positions agree with TRBD1. Trimming cost V 5 bases and J 5 bases; bases outside gene matches: 6. Germline loops: CDR1 MDHEN, CDR2 SYDVKM. The CDR3 runs to 15 residues. The CDR3 reads CASSLQTGGNEKLFF. CDR3 DNA: TGTGCCAGCAGTCTCCAGACAGGGGGGAATGAAAAACTGTTTTTT.

The chain recombines TRBV7-9 with TRBJ2-7; D not resolved. This CDR3 is built from 14 residues. V was cut by 1 base and J by 7 bases, with 14 bases left in between. CDR1 is SEHNR and CDR2 is FQNEAQ in the germline V gene (reference sequence). CDR3: CASSLGGISWEQYF. The DNA for the CDR3 is TGTGCCAGCAGCTTAGGAGGCATCTCCTGGGAGCAGTACTTC. Supplemented by reference TRBV7-9 and TRBJ2-7, the full variable domain reads DTGVSQNPRHKITKRGQNVTFRCDPISEHNRLYWYRQTLGQGPEFLTYFQNEAQLEKSRLLSDRFSAERPKGSFSTLEIQRTEQGDSAMYLCASSLGGISWEQYFGPGTRLTVT.

The table lists this clone with a count of one. This sequence joins TRBV6-1 and TRBJ2-3, with D maybe TRBD2 (5 bases). Deletions cut 2 bases from V and 3 bases from J, with 12 bases between. The CDR3 is made up of 15 amino acids. Germline V gene data show CDR1 as MNHNS and CDR2 as SASEGT. The CDR3 DNA reads TGTGCCAGCAGTGAATACGTGGGAGAGACAGATACGCAGTATTTT. It is translated as CASSEYVGETDTQYF.

This clone appeared a single time. CDR3 nucleotides: TGTGCCAGCAGCTTAATGGGACAGGGAGGGCAGCCCCAGCATTTT. Amino acid sequence: CASSLMGQGGQPQHF. V gene TRBV7-8 combines with J gene TRBJ1-5; TRBD1 matches at 9 bases. Germline V lookup: CDR1 SGHVS, CDR2 FQNEAQ. With V trimmed by 2 bases and J by 7 bases, 6 bases remained unmatched. This CDR3 spans 15 amino acids.

This clone was seen more than once but under ten times. J is TRBJ2-1 and V is TRBV24-1; TRBD1 matches at 7 bases. In germline, CDR1 is KGHDR, CDR2 SFDVKD. V dropped 4 bases and J dropped 5; count of bases not matched to a gene: 7. CDR3 size: 15 residues. Written as DNA, the CDR3 is TGTGCCACCAGTGACCCCGGGACAGAGAACAATGAGCAGTTCTTC. Its protein is CATSDPGTENNEQFF.

The rearrangement uses TRBV6-6 and TRBJ1-1; 9 bases are a match to TRBD1. Germline V gene lookup returns CDR1 MNHNY and CDR2 SVGAGI (reference sequence). The CDR3 has 18 residues. V lost 5 bases, J lost 3 bases, and 16 bases stayed unmatched. CDR3 sequence: CASSPSSPGQGTDTEAFF. In DNA form, the CDR3 reads TGTGCCAGCAGTCCATCATCCCCGGGACAGGGCACGGACACTGAAGCTTTCTTT.

This chain uses TRBV5-1 with TRBJ2-5; possible D gene TRBD1, 5 bases. Germline V lookup: CDR1 SGHRS, CDR2 YFSETQ. The CDR3 is made up of 15 amino acids. Trimming left V 0 bases short and J 2 bases short, with 11 bases between. CDR3: CASSLAAGQQETQYF. The CDR3 DNA follows: TGCGCCAGCAGCTTGGCGGCAGGGCAGCAAGAGACCCAGTACTTC.

The rearrangement uses TRBV6-5 and TRBJ2-2, with D unclear. Looked up from germline, CDR1 is MNHEY and CDR2 is SVGAGI. CDR3 length equals 14 residues. Trimming cost V 5 bases and J 4 bases, with 11 bases left between them. The CDR3 here is CASSISLITGELFF. DNA of the CDR3: TGTGCCAGCAGTATTAGCCTTATCACCGGGGAGCTGTTTTTT.

V is TRBV27 and J is TRBJ2-7, with 10 nucleotides matching TRBD2. This CDR3 has 15 amino acids. V dropped 4 bases and J dropped 2; count of bases not matched to a gene: 5. In germline, CDR1 is MNHEY, CDR2 SMNVEV (reference sequence). CDR3 loop: CASSSSGSPPYEQYF. In nucleotides, the CDR3 is TGTGCCAGCAGTTCTAGCGGGAGTCCCCCCTACGAGCAGTACTTC.

The chain carries TRBV2 and TRBJ2-4, with TRBD2 identical over 13 bases. The CDR3 is 19 amino acids. CDR1 and CDR2 from the germline V gene are SNHLY and FYNNEI. The V gene end was trimmed by 5 bases and the J gene end by 0 bases; junction bases not matched to a gene: 10. The CDR3 DNA follows: TGTGCCAGCAGTATCGGACTAGCGGGAGTTTTATCAGCCAAAAACATTCAGTACTTC. It encodes CASSIGLAGVLSAKNIQYF.

This chain links TRBV24-1 with TRBJ2-5, with D unresolved. The germline gives CDR1 KGHDR, CDR2 SFDVKD. V was pared by 2 bases and J by 3 bases, with 6 bases between. The CDR3 sequence is 13 residues long. The chain's CDR3 is CATSDSGEETQYF. In DNA form, the CDR3 reads TGTGCCACCAGTGATTCCGGTGAAGAGACCCAGTACTTC.

The chain uses TRBV19 and TRBJ1-5; weak D call: TRBD1 (6 bases). There are 14 residues in the CDR3. The germline gives CDR1 LNHDA, CDR2 SQIVND (reference sequence). The ends were cut back, 1 base at V and 4 bases at J, with 8 bases in the middle. The chain's CDR3 is CASSIGTENQPQHF. Written as DNA, the CDR3 is TGTGCCAGTAGTATAGGGACAGAGAATCAGCCCCAGCATTTT. Full variable domain (outside the CDR3, taken from reference TRBV19 and TRBJ1-5): DGGITQSPKYLFRKEGQNVTLSCEQNLNHDAMYWYRQDPGQGLRLIYYSQIVNDFQKGDIAEGYSVSREKKESFPLTVTSAQKNPTAFYLCASSIGTENQPQHFGDGTRLSIL.

The genes are TRBV19 and TRBJ1-5; D not certain. Germline V gene lookup returns CDR1 LNHDA and CDR2 SQIVND (reference sequence). The CDR3 spans 17 residues. V was trimmed by 3 bases and J by 5 bases, leaving 20 bases between them. In DNA, the CDR3 is TGTGCCAGTAGTATCCGGACGGGAGTTGAAGGCGATCAGCCCCAGCATTTT. Protein product: CASSIRTGVEGDQPQHF.

The chain has TRBV6-2 or TRBV6-3 and TRBJ2-7; TRBD2 might be the D (6 bases). CDR1 and CDR2 (germline): MNHEY, SVGEGT. Trimming left V 2 bases short and J 2 bases short, with 10 bases between. This CDR3 is 14 amino acids long. The CDR3 is CASSYAGNPYEQYF. The CDR3 DNA reads as TGTGCCAGCAGTTACGCGGGGAACCCCTACGAGCAGTACTTC.

This clone was detected only a few times. The CDR3 DNA follows: TGTGCCAGCAGTTACGGCCCTAACAGGGCCGGGGAGCTGTTTTTT. Translating it yields CASSYGPNRAGELFF. V and J are TRBV6-2 or TRBV6-3 and TRBJ2-2, with a weak D call TRBD1 (6 bases). CDR1 and CDR2 (germline): MNHEY, SVGEGT. This CDR3 contains 15 residues. With 2 bases removed from V and 6 bases from J, the gap between germline ends came to 13 bases.

This rearrangement joins TRBV4-3 to TRBJ2-7; 10 bases map to TRBD1. The trim removed 0 bases at V and 5 bases at J, leaving 13 bases unmatched. The CDR3 consists of 18 residues. Germline lookup yields CDR1 LGHNA and CDR2 YSLEER. In DNA form, the CDR3 reads TGCGCCAGCAGCCAAGAAATAAGTGGGACAGGGGAATTAGACGAGCAGTACTTC. Translation gives CASSQEISGTGELDEQYF.

The rearrangement links TRBV28 to TRBJ2-2, with 7 bases identical to TRBD2. With 4 bases clipped from V and 0 bases from J, the junction kept 5 bases outside the gene matches. This CDR3 contains 16 residues. Germline V gene lookup returns CDR1 MDHEN and CDR2 SYDVKM. The CDR3 sequence: CASSSTSVANTGELFF. The CDR3 DNA sequence: TGTGCCAGCAGTTCAACTAGCGTCGCGAACACCGGGGAGCTGTTTTTT.

This sequence joins TRBV20-1 and TRBJ2-1, with a tentative D call TRBD2 (6 bases). Trimming took off 3 bases at V and 4 bases at J, with 13 bases between the two ends. Germline lookup yields CDR1 DFQATT and CDR2 SNEGSKA (reference sequence). CDR3 size: 14 residues. The CDR3 region is CSASKSGPYNEQFF. CDR3 sequence (DNA): TGCAGTGCTAGTAAAAGCGGGCCTTACAATGAGCAGTTCTTC.

The gene calls are TRBV11-3 and TRBJ2-3; D not certain. V lost 5 bases to trimming and J lost 4 bases, with 13 bases between them. Germline CDR1 is SGHNT and CDR2 is YENEEA. The CDR3 has 14 amino acids. CDR3 region: CASSPGGSADTQYF. For the CDR3, the DNA is TGTGCCAGCAGCCCCGGCGGCTCGGCAGATACGCAGTATTTT.

This clone was counted between two and nine times. The chain joins TRBV6-5 to TRBJ2-7, with 12 nucleotides matching TRBD1. Germline trimming cut 5 bases from V and 3 bases from J; bases unmatched to any gene: 5. Germline-derived CDR1 and CDR2 are MNHEY and SVGAGI. This CDR3 is 15 amino acids long. The CDR3 DNA reads TGTGCCAGCAGTAGGGGGACAGGGGGCATCTACGAGCAGTACTTC. Translating it yields CASSRGTGGIYEQYF.

The V gene is TRBV7-9, the J gene TRBJ2-5; 8 bases fit TRBD1. This CDR3 contains 14 residues. Trimming at V came to 4 bases and at J to 1 base, leaving 2 bases not matched to a gene. Germline V gene lookup returns CDR1 SEHNR and CDR2 FQNEAQ (reference sequence). Here the CDR3 reads CASSSGTGQETQYF. In DNA, the CDR3 is TGTGCCAGCAGCTCAGGGACAGGCCAAGAGACCCAGTACTTC. The full variable domain, rest sourced from reference TRBV7-9 and TRBJ2-5, is DTGVSQNPRHKITKRGQNVTFRCDPISEHNRLYWYRQTLGQGPEFLTYFQNEAQLEKSRLLSDRFSAERPKGSFSTLEIQRTEQGDSAMYLCASSSGTGQETQYFGPGTRLLVL.

V gene TRBV28 combines with J gene TRBJ1-3, with D possibly TRBD1 on 5 matching bases. Germline V gives CDR1 MDHEN, CDR2 SYDVKM. The CDR3 covers 16 residues. The germline V and J ends were trimmed by 3 bases and 0 bases, with 12 bases remaining between them. CDR3: CASSLGRPDSGNTIYF. The DNA of the CDR3 is TGTGCCAGCAGTTTGGGGCGACCCGACTCTGGAAACACCATATATTTT.

The V and J genes are TRBV7-3 and TRBJ2-1; 8 bases match TRBD2. Germline values: CDR1 SGHTA, CDR2 FQGTGA. This CDR3 is built from 15 residues. The ends lost 5 bases at V and 2 bases at J; junction bases unmatched: 5. The CDR3 region has the DNA TGTGCCAGCAGCACCAGCGGGAGCGCCTACAATGAGCAGTTCTTC. As protein: CASSTSGSAYNEQFF.

The gene calls are TRBV5-6 and TRBJ2-1, with D unresolved. In germline, CDR1 is SGHDT, CDR2 YYEEEE. The CDR3 runs 13 residues. The ends were cut back, 0 bases at V and 5 bases at J, with 6 bases in the middle. CDR3 in DNA: TGTGCCAGCAGCTTGGTGGAGAACAATGAGCAGTTCTTC. Amino acid sequence: CASSLVENNEQFF.

The V call is TRBV24-1, the J call TRBJ1-5; possible D gene TRBD1, 6 bases. CDR1 is KGHDR, CDR2 SFDVKD, per germline. This CDR3 is built from 18 residues. The V gene lost 4 bases and the J gene lost 2 bases, with 20 bases spanning the gap. As DNA, the CDR3 is TGTGCCACCAGTGACACAGGGTTTTCAGGTTCTGGCAATCAGCCCCAGCATTTT. It translates to CATSDTGFSGSGNQPQHF.

This chain uses TRBV16 with TRBJ1-5; D gene ambiguous. The CDR3 has 15 amino acids. V lost 0 bases and J 9 bases, leaving 15 bases between the germline ends. Germline V gene sequence: CDR1 KGHSY, CDR2 FQNENV. This CDR3 is CASSQSLTGLWPQHF. DNA of the CDR3: TGTGCCAGCAGCCAATCATTAACGGGTCTTTGGCCCCAGCATTTT. Filled out from reference TRBV16 and TRBJ1-5, the complete variable domain reads GEEVAQTPKHLVRGEGQKAKLYCAPIKGHSYVFWYQQVLKNEFKFLISFQNENVFDETGMPKERFSAKCLPNSPCSLEIQATKLEDSAVYFCASSQSLTGLWPQHFGDGTRLSIL.